This T cell receptor (beta chain) is from a study of T cell repertoires in cytomegalovirus infection. Germline V gene sequence: CDR1 SEHNR, CDR2 FQNEAQ (reference sequence). The CDR3 loop spans 16 amino acids. V was clipped by 1 base and J by 6 bases; unmatched bases: 8. This clonotype was counted between two and nine times. TCRdb recomputed calls from the reads with MiXCR, one row per CDR3 protein. The data show 350,000 to 450,000 distinct CDR3 sequences, around 18% seen once. Sequencing used PBMCs. The source of this sequence is a human donor in good health (CMV status not recorded). Some clones in this sample may be carry-over from other donors' samples. The rearrangement uses TRBV7-9 and TRBJ1-4, with 7 bases fitting TRBD1. The CDR3 sequence: CASSLGLGQAHEKLFF. CDR3 bases: TGTGCCAGCAGCTTAGGGTTAGGACAGGCGCATGAAAAACTGTTTTTT.